This is a list of T cell receptor beta chains from one sample in a study of T cells in Graves' hyperthyroidism and ophthalmopathy. MiXCR, run by TCRdb on the multiplex PCR reads, gives a single entry per CDR3 protein. The sample records around 660,000 distinct CDR3 sequences, roughly 46% being singletons. Sequencing used peripheral blood or thyroid tissue (not recorded which). The source of these receptors is an adult man with Graves' disease, either hyperthyroidism or ophthalmopathy (not recorded which). Each CDR3 is given with its conserved first and last residue. Fields, in order: D gene, clone size, V gene, J gene, CDR3 DNA, CDR3 protein. D genes are given only for firm matches. Clone size is given for some rows only: seen once, a few or many times, or a class if the clone is expanded.

NA,NA,TRBV24-1,TRBJ2-2,TGTGCCACCAGTGATCATTCCGGGGAGCTGTTTTTT,CATSDHSGELFF
NA,NA,TRBV5-4,TRBJ2-5,TGTGCCAGCAATGTCGGCAGCCAAGAGACCCAGTACTTC,CASNVGSQETQYF
NA,few,TRBV7-2,TRBJ1-1,TGTGCCAGCAGGAAGGGAGGGCGCACTGAAGCTTTCTTT,CASRKGGRTEAFF
NA,many,TRBV29-1,TRBJ2-5,TGCAGCGGACGGGGAGGGACACAAGAGACCCAGTACTTC,CSGRGGTQETQYF
TRBD1,NA,TRBV9,TRBJ1-2,TGTGCCAGCAGTCTTGAACCGGGACAGAACTATGGCTACACCTTC,CASSLEPGQNYGYTF
NA,once,TRBV2,TRBJ2-7,TGTGCCAGCAGACGAAGATCTGCCAGGCGCGAGCAGTACTTC,CASRRRSARREQYF
TRBD1,few,TRBV7-2,TRBJ1-4,TGTGCCAGCAGCTTCGGACAGGACTATAATGAAAAACTGTTTTTT,CASSFGQDYNEKLFF
NA,few,TRBV2,TRBJ2-7,TGTGCCAGCAGCTTAAAAGAGGGGCGGCTTTCCTACGAGCAGTACTTC,CASSLKEGRLSYEQYF
NA,NA,TRBV2,TRBJ1-1,TGTGCCAGCAGTGAAATGGTTAATGGGGTAGAAGCTTTCTTT,CASSEMVNGVEAFF
NA,few,TRBV2,TRBJ2-7,TGTGCCAGCTCACCACATCGAGGGGCTGTAGACGAGCAGTACTTC,CASSPHRGAVDEQYF
NA,NA,TRBV29-1,TRBJ1-3,TGCAGCGTTGAACCCCTGGGACTTTGGGACACCATATATTTT,CSVEPLGLWDTIYF
NA,few,TRBV11-2,TRBJ1-6,TGTGCCAGCAGCTTAGAGACCTCACCCCTCCACTTT,CASSLETSPLHF
NA,few,TRBV7-7,TRBJ2-7,TGTGCTAGCAGCCAAGAGGGGACATTCGACGAGCAGTACTTC,CASSQEGTFDEQYF
TRBD1,NA,TRBV5-4,TRBJ1-5,TGTGCCAGCAGCTTGACAGGGGGCCTACGAGTCCAGCATTTT,CASSLTGGLRVQHF
NA,few,TRBV29-1,TRBJ2-3,TGCAGCGTTGGTGAGGAGGATACGCAGTATTTT,CSVGEEDTQYF
TRBD1,NA,TRBV24-1,TRBJ2-7,TGTGCCACCAGTGACGCGACAGGGTCTGGGGAGCAGTACTTC,CATSDATGSGEQYF
NA,NA,TRBV10-3,TRBJ1-1,TGTGCCATCAGGGCGATGAGGGACCGTGGACTTGGGGCTGAAGCTTTCTTT,CAIRAMRDRGLGAEAFF
NA,NA,TRBV7-2,TRBJ1-1,TGTGCCAGCAGCTCGACGGCAGGGAGGACTGAAGCTTTCTTT,CASSSTAGRTEAFF
NA,many,TRBV7-9,TRBJ2-7,TGTGCCAGCAGCTTAGCGGGGGTTCGGGAGCAGTACTTC,CASSLAGVREQYF
NA,NA,TRBV7-8,TRBJ1-5,TGTGCCAGCAGCGGTGGACCCGGGTCGGGCTATAGCAATCAGCCCCAGCATTTT,CASSGGPGSGYSNQPQHF
TRBD1,NA,TRBV20-1,TRBJ2-2,TGCAGTGCTAGACTGGGACAGGGTGAGACCGGGGAGCTGTTTTTT,CSARLGQGETGELFF
NA,NA,TRBV19,TRBJ1-3,TGTGCCAGTACAGGCCAGGGATCCCGCTCTGGAAACACCATATATTTT,CASTGQGSRSGNTIYF
NA,NA,TRBV19,TRBJ1-2,TGTGCCAGCAGCCCTCCGGGACACATCTATGGCTACACCTTC,CASSPPGHIYGYTF
TRBD1,many,TRBV29-1,TRBJ1-2,TGCAGCGTCCGAAACAGGGGGCGGAACGGCTACACCTTC,CSVRNRGRNGYTF
NA,many,TRBV12-3/TRBV12-4,TRBJ1-4,TGTGCCAGCAGGTTTAGTAATGAAAAACTGTTTTTT,CASRFSNEKLFF
TRBD1,NA,TRBV11-2,TRBJ2-7,TGTGCCAGCAGCGTTCGGGGACAGGGACTCGAGCAGTACTTC,CASSVRGQGLEQYF
NA,NA,TRBV29-1,TRBJ2-5,TGCAGCGTGGGGGGTGGACGGGGGTTCGAGACCCAGTACTTC,CSVGGGRGFETQYF
TRBD1,few,TRBV20-1,TRBJ1-4,TGCAGTGCGGGCCCTTGGACAGGGGAAGAAAAACTGTTTTTT,CSAGPWTGEEKLFF
NA,NA,TRBV10-3,TRBJ1-4,TGTGCCACCAGTACCCCGAACAATGAAAAACTGTTTTTT,CATSTPNNEKLFF
TRBD1,NA,TRBV5-1,TRBJ2-7,TGCGCCAGCAGCCACCGGGACAGGGGGGACTACGAGCAGTACTTC,CASSHRDRGDYEQYF
TRBD2,few,TRBV7-2,TRBJ2-5,TGTGCCAGCAGCTTAGCAGCCGGGACTAGCGGGAGTGGAGAGACCCAGTACTTC,CASSLAAGTSGSGETQYF
TRBD2,few,TRBV2,TRBJ2-7,TGTGCCAGCATCGAACTAGCGGGGGCTCACTACGAGCAGTACTTC,CASIELAGAHYEQYF
TRBD1,many,TRBV7-2,TRBJ2-5,TGTGCCAGCAGCTCCTGGGACAGCGAAGAGACCCAGTACTTC,CASSSWDSEETQYF
NA,NA,TRBV2,TRBJ2-7,TGTGCCAGCAGCCGATCACTACCCGGACAGCCCTACGAGCAGTACTTC,CASSRSLPGQPYEQYF
TRBD1,NA,TRBV20-1,TRBJ2-7,TGCAGTGCTGGTGAGACAGGGGACGAGCAGTACTTC,CSAGETGDEQYF
NA,once,TRBV2,TRBJ1-5,TGTGCCTTGGCGAGCGGGGGGGCCTCACAGACCCAGCATTTT,CALASGGASQTQHF
NA,few,TRBV20-1,TRBJ1-2,TGCAGTGCCCAACCCCTGACAGGAACCTATGGCTACACCTTC,CSAQPLTGTYGYTF
NA,NA,TRBV2,TRBJ2-5,TGTGCCAGCAGTTTAACCGGGACAATGGGAGAGACCCAGTACTTC,CASSLTGTMGETQYF
TRBD2,NA,TRBV7-2,TRBJ2-5,TGTGCCAGCAGCCCGAATCGACTAGCGGGAGAAGAGACCCAGTACTTC,CASSPNRLAGEETQYF
TRBD1,NA,TRBV20-1,TRBJ1-2,TGCAGTGCTAGAGGGGCCCGCGAAGGGGGCTCTGACACTAACTATGGCTACACCTTC,CSARGAREGGSDTNYGYTF
NA,many,TRBV15,TRBJ1-6,TGTGCCACCAGCAGAGGGTCCGCGAGGGGTTCCTATAATTCACCCCTCCACTTT,CATSRGSARGSYNSPLHF
TRBD1,many,TRBV7-8,TRBJ1-2,TGTGCCAGCAGCTTAGATACGACAGGGGCCTATGGCTACACCTTC,CASSLDTTGAYGYTF
NA,NA,TRBV25-1,TRBJ1-2,TGTGCCAGCAGTCCGGACAGTGCCAGCTATGGCTACACCTTC,CASSPDSASYGYTF
NA,NA,TRBV6-1,TRBJ1-2,TGTGCCAGCAGAGTACAGGAATATGGCTACACCTTC,CASRVQEYGYTF
TRBD1,NA,TRBV24-1,TRBJ2-5,TGTGCCACCAGGACCGGGACAGGGGCTTCTCAGTACTTC,CATRTGTGASQYF
TRBD1,NA,TRBV6-1,TRBJ1-3,TGTGCCAGCAGACCCACGGGACAGAGCTCTGGAAACACCATATATTTT,CASRPTGQSSGNTIYF
TRBD1,few,TRBV19,TRBJ1-1,TGTGCCAGTACTACGGACAGGATGAACACTGAAGCTTTCTTT,CASTTDRMNTEAFF
TRBD1,many,TRBV29-1,TRBJ1-3,TGCAGCGCAGGACAGGCAACTGGAAACACCATATATTTT,CSAGQATGNTIYF
TRBD1,NA,TRBV9,TRBJ1-5,TGTGCCAGCAGCGTAGGGACAGGGGAAGGTCAGCCCCAGCATTTT,CASSVGTGEGQPQHF
NA,many,TRBV29-1,TRBJ1-3,TGCAGCGTTAGGAGGGGGAGCTCTGGAAACACCATATATTTT,CSVRRGSSGNTIYF
NA,many,TRBV10-3,TRBJ1-3,TGTGCCATCAGGGAAGCTTCTGGAAACACCATATATTTT,CAIREASGNTIYF
NA,NA,TRBV10-3,TRBJ1-1,TGTGCCACTAGGACAGTCCCTGAAGCTTTCTTT,CATRTVPEAFF
NA,few,TRBV6-1,TRBJ1-1,TGTGCCAGCAGTTACATCGCAGGGGCTGAAGCTTTCTTT,CASSYIAGAEAFF
TRBD1,NA,TRBV7-3,TRBJ2-7,TGTGCCAGCAGGGGACAGGGGGCTTCCTTTATGAACTCCTACGAGCAGTACTTC,CASRGQGASFMNSYEQYF
NA,NA,TRBV7-2,TRBJ2-7,TGTGCCAGCAGTTACATACGGAGCTCCTACGAGCAGTACTTC,CASSYIRSSYEQYF
TRBD1,few,TRBV2,TRBJ1-2,TGTGCCAGCAGTGAATTTATACAGGGGGACAACTATGGCTACACCTTC,CASSEFIQGDNYGYTF
NA,once,TRBV7-9,TRBJ1-5,TGTGCCAGCAGCTCGGGCAGTTATCAGCCCCAGCATTTT,CASSSGSYQPQHF
TRBD1,NA,TRBV29-1,TRBJ2-7,TGCAGCGCCCGGGACAGGGGATTGGTGGGTGAGCAGTACTTC,CSARDRGLVGEQYF
TRBD1,NA,TRBV12-3/TRBV12-4,TRBJ1-6,TGTGCCAGCAGTTGGGGGACAGGGGGCTATTCACCCCTCCACTTT,CASSWGTGGYSPLHF
TRBD1,NA,TRBV7-2,TRBJ2-3,TGTGCCAGCAGCCTGGGGACAGGGCCAGATACGCAGTATTTT,CASSLGTGPDTQYF